Detailed here is one TCR beta chain. The record originates from a study of control samples from healthy donors and cancer patients. Measured with immunoSEQ multiplex PCR; TCRdb has only the in-frame clones, and not every one. Among around 140,000 clones listed, around nine tenths were seen once. Germline CDR1 is MNHEY and CDR2 is SMNVEV (reference sequence). V was clipped by 2 bases and J by 7 bases; unmatched bases: 11. This CDR3 has 16 amino acids. The receptor comes from a man aged 50 to 60 with head and neck cancer. Sample: PBMCs. The rearrangement uses TRBV27 and TRBJ2-1; TRBD2 aligns across 7 bases. The CDR3 DNA is TGTGCCAGCAGTTTAAAACCGGGACTAACACGTAATGAGCAGTTCTTC. Its translation is CASSLKPGLTRNEQFF.